These 15 T cell receptor beta chains originate from one sample sequenced in a study of T cells expressing NK-cell markers. Reprocessing the 5' RACE reads, TCRdb reports a single entry for every CDR3 protein and omits DNA. The sample data list 350,000 to 500,000 distinct CDR3 sequences. The source material was blood T cells: a sorted CD56 or NKG2C T cell subset, CD4+ or CD8+ T cells, or bulk PBMC T cells (not recorded which). These receptor sequences come from a woman aged 18 to 75 in good health.

The chain combines TRBV5-1 with TRBJ2-1. Germline CDR1 is SGHRS and CDR2 is YFSETQ. The CDR3 runs to 15 residues. This chain's CDR3 is CASSLDGVAGNEQFF.

J is TRBJ2-3 and V is TRBV7-2; TCRdb's assignment of TRBD1 cannot be checked, as there is no DNA. The CDR3 spans 14 residues. Germline V gene data show CDR1 as SGHTA and CDR2 as FQGNSA. The CDR3: CASSSQGRADTQYF.

V gene TRBV6-1 combines with J gene TRBJ2-2. This CDR3 has 14 amino acids. Germline-derived CDR1 and CDR2 are MNHNS and SASEGT. CDR3 sequence reads: CASSATFNTGELFF.

The rearrangement uses TRBV20-1 and TRBJ2-2. This CDR3 has 15 residues. The germline V gene has CDR1 DFQATT and CDR2 SNEGSKA (reference sequence). Here the CDR3 reads CSARDIGAVTGELFF.

The chain uses TRBV3-1 and TRBJ2-1; with no DNA, the TCRdb D assignment of TRBD2 cannot be verified. The germline CDR1 and CDR2 sequences are LGHDT and YNNKEL (reference sequence). The CDR3 loop spans 15 amino acids. The CDR3 here is CASSPPSGRYNEQFF.

This chain uses TRBV6-4 with TRBJ2-1; TCRdb selects TRBD2, and the lack of DNA leaves this call unchecked. This CDR3 contains 19 residues. Germline V gives CDR1 MRHNA, CDR2 SNTAGT. The CDR3 protein is CASSPTGLAGLSSYNEQFF.

The rearrangement joins TRBV19 to TRBJ1-1; the TCRdb D gene call, TRBD1, has no DNA to confirm it. The germline V gene encodes CDR1 LNHDA and CDR2 SQIVND (reference sequence). The CDR3 runs to 12 residues. The CDR3 region is CASSQRQGPAFF.

The genes are TRBV4-3 and TRBJ2-2; the TCRdb call, TRBD1, lacks DNA for checking. The CDR3 spans 16 residues. CDR1 LGHNA and CDR2 YSLEER come from the germline V gene. CDR3 protein: CASSQVIQGSAGELFF.

V is TRBV20-1 and J is TRBJ1-1; TCRdb names TRBD1, which stays unverified in the absence of DNA. Germline values: CDR1 DFQATT, CDR2 SNEGSKA (reference sequence). CDR3 length: 19 residues. This CDR3 is CSASAGGGIPWGMDAEAFF.

The V gene is TRBV5-4, the J gene TRBJ1-2; TCRdb gives TRBD1 as the D gene, but with no DNA this cannot be confirmed. Germline CDR1 is SGHNT and CDR2 is YYREEE (reference sequence). CDR3 length equals 15 residues. This CDR3 is CASSFRGEALYGYTF.

This chain connects TRBV30 to TRBJ2-7; TCRdb outputs TRBD1, but without DNA this stays unchecked. Germline loops: CDR1 GTSNPN, CDR2 SVGIG (reference sequence). CDR3 length equals 12 residues. CDR3 loop: CAWSEGGYEQYF.

The chain is built from TRBV5-1 and TRBJ2-7; the TCRdb call, TRBD2, lacks DNA for checking. From germline, CDR1 is SGHRS and CDR2 YFSETQ. The CDR3 is made up of 17 amino acids. This CDR3 reads CASSLVAGGPFSYEQYF.

The CDR3 region is CSGRQGHTQYF. The genes are TRBV29-1 and TRBJ2-3; as DNA is missing, the TRBD1 call by TCRdb cannot be tested. The CDR3 extends over 11 amino acids. The V gene's germline CDR1 is SQVTM and CDR2 ANQGSEA.

The chain combines TRBV5-8 with TRBJ1-1. The CDR3 is 15 residues long. Germline V lookup: CDR1 SGHTS, CDR2 YDEGEE. The CDR3: CASSLWVTRNTEAFF.

The rearrangement links TRBV20-1 to TRBJ2-1; TCRdb's assignment of TRBD2 cannot be checked, as there is no DNA. This CDR3 region has 11 residues. Germline CDR1 is DFQATT and CDR2 is SNEGSKA (reference sequence). The CDR3 region is CSTPREGEQFF.